Shown below are 2 T cell receptor beta chains from a single sample sequenced in a study of identical twins. One entry per CDR3 protein results from TCRdb running MiXCR on the 5' RACE reads. The table records approximately 600,000 distinct CDR3 sequences, around 7.4% of them present only once. These data were also reused for a study on yellow fever vaccine responses in identical twins.

Sequencing was performed on PBMCs. These TCRs come from a woman aged 18 to 35 in good health.

Remarks on this clonotype: A much more abundant neighbour one base away suggests this may be a read error. The CDR3 DNA is TGCGCCAGCAGCTTGTCGGAGAGCTCAGATACGCAGTATTTT. This sequence encodes CASSLSESSDTQYF. This chain connects TRBV5-1 to TRBJ2-3; no clear D. Germline V lookup: CDR1 SGHRS, CDR2 YFSETQ. V shed 1 base and J shed 4 bases, with 10 bases lying between them. The CDR3 length is 14 residues.

This clonotype was picked up a small number of times. V usage is TRBV7-8 and J usage is TRBJ1-1; a weak D match, TRBD1 (6 bases). The CDR3 covers 12 residues. Trimming shortened V by 10 bases and J by 4 bases, and 13 bases separated the two germline ends. Germline V lookup: CDR1 SGHVS, CDR2 FQNEAQ. The CDR3 DNA follows: TGTGCCACGGGGGGGCAGGTCACTGAAGCTTTCTTT. Its protein is CATGGQVTEAFF. Full variable domain (remainder filled in from reference TRBV7-8 and TRBJ1-1): GAGVSQSPRYKVAKRGQDVALRCDPISGHVSLFWYQQALGQGPEFLTYFQNEAQLDKSGLPSDRFFAERPEGSVSTLKIQRTQQEDSAVYLCATGGQVTEAFFGQGTRLTVV.